A selection of T cell receptor beta chains follows, all from one sample in a study of CD8 T cells in Susac syndrome. TCRdb re-called the immunoSEQ multiplex PCR reads through MiXCR, storing one row per CDR3 protein. This sample carries 92,000 or so distinct CDR3 sequences, around 96% of them seen once, and the ten largest clones take 0.62%. The sequenced sample was CD8+ T cells from PBMCs. The receptors were sampled from a human donor with Susac syndrome. Each CDR3 is given with its conserved first and last residue. The D gene is left open where the match is weak. Only some rows state a clone size, as once, few, many or a class for expanded clones.

j_call: TRBJ2-1; v_call: TRBV9; d_call: -; clone_size: -; cdr3_nt: TGTGCCAGCAGCGTAGGGGCCGTCTGGGTAGATGAGCAGTTCTTC; cdr3_aa: CASSVGAVWVDEQFF
j_call: TRBJ2-7; v_call: TRBV9; d_call: TRBD2; clone_size: -; cdr3_nt: TGTGCCAGCAGCGTAGCGGGGGGTCCCTCCTACGAGCAGTACTTC; cdr3_aa: CASSVAGGPSYEQYF
j_call: TRBJ1-6; v_call: TRBV6-6; d_call: -; clone_size: -; cdr3_nt: TGTGCCAGCAGCCCTTCTTATTCACCCCTCCACTTT; cdr3_aa: CASSPSYSPLHF
j_call: TRBJ1-1; v_call: TRBV7-9; d_call: -; clone_size: once; cdr3_nt: TGTGCCAGCAGCTTAGATGAAGCTTTCTTT; cdr3_aa: CASSLDEAFF
j_call: TRBJ1-1; v_call: TRBV24-1; d_call: TRBD1; clone_size: -; cdr3_nt: TGTGCCACCAGTGCAGGGGGCCAAACTGAAGCTTTCTTT; cdr3_aa: CATSAGGQTEAFF
j_call: TRBJ2-3; v_call: TRBV12-3/TRBV12-4; d_call: TRBD1; clone_size: once; cdr3_nt: TGTGCCAGCACTGGGACAGGGGTAATAGATACGCAGTATTTT; cdr3_aa: CASTGTGVIDTQYF
j_call: TRBJ2-7; v_call: TRBV2; d_call: -; clone_size: -; cdr3_nt: TGTGCCAGCAGTGCCACGGTGAGCTCCTACGAGCAGTACTTC; cdr3_aa: CASSATVSSYEQYF
j_call: TRBJ1-2; v_call: TRBV7-9; d_call: TRBD1; clone_size: -; cdr3_nt: TGTGCCAGCAGCCCCGCAGGGGGCGAGAACTATGGCTACACCTTC; cdr3_aa: CASSPAGGENYGYTF
j_call: TRBJ1-2; v_call: TRBV5-6; d_call: -; clone_size: -; cdr3_nt: TGTGCCAGCAGCTTGCAAGGACTCGAGGCAAACTATGGCTACACCTTC; cdr3_aa: CASSLQGLEANYGYTF
j_call: TRBJ2-3; v_call: TRBV10-2; d_call: -; clone_size: -; cdr3_nt: TGCGCCAGCAGGGCCGGGACGCAGTTTGGGACAGATACGCAGTATTTT; cdr3_aa: CASRAGTQFGTDTQYF
j_call: TRBJ1-6; v_call: TRBV5-1; d_call: -; clone_size: -; cdr3_nt: TGCGCCAGCAGCTCGACAGGTCTAGAGAATTCACCCCTCCACTTT; cdr3_aa: CASSSTGLENSPLHF
j_call: TRBJ2-1; v_call: TRBV7-6; d_call: -; clone_size: -; cdr3_nt: TGTGCCAGCAGCTTAGTGCGCGGGGAGGTCAATGAGCAGTTCTTC; cdr3_aa: CASSLVRGEVNEQFF
j_call: TRBJ1-5; v_call: TRBV6-2/TRBV6-3; d_call: TRBD1; clone_size: once; cdr3_nt: TGTGCCAGCAGTTTGATGGGACAGATTAGCAATCAGCCCCAGCATTTT; cdr3_aa: CASSLMGQISNQPQHF
j_call: TRBJ1-2; v_call: TRBV15; d_call: TRBD1; clone_size: -; cdr3_nt: TGTGCCACCAGCAGGCAGGGGGGTCTTGATGGCTACACCTTC; cdr3_aa: CATSRQGGLDGYTF
j_call: TRBJ1-1; v_call: TRBV13; d_call: TRBD1; clone_size: -; cdr3_nt: TGTGCCAGCAGCTTTGGGACAGGGAACACTGAAGCTTTCTTT; cdr3_aa: CASSFGTGNTEAFF
j_call: TRBJ1-1; v_call: TRBV29-1; d_call: -; clone_size: -; cdr3_nt: TGCAGCGTTGACCCGCCGGGTGAAGCTTTCTTT; cdr3_aa: CSVDPPGEAFF
j_call: TRBJ1-2; v_call: TRBV30; d_call: TRBD1; clone_size: -; cdr3_nt: TGTGCCTGGAGAAGGGACAGACCCAGTGGCTACACCTTC; cdr3_aa: CAWRRDRPSGYTF
j_call: TRBJ1-2; v_call: TRBV5-4; d_call: -; clone_size: -; cdr3_nt: TGTGCCAGCAGCTTGGAAACAGTCTCTAACTATGGCTACACCTTC; cdr3_aa: CASSLETVSNYGYTF
j_call: TRBJ2-7; v_call: TRBV5-1; d_call: TRBD1; clone_size: -; cdr3_nt: TGCGCCAGCAGGACAGGGCCTTCCTACGAGCAGTACTTC; cdr3_aa: CASRTGPSYEQYF
j_call: TRBJ2-3; v_call: TRBV7-2; d_call: -; clone_size: -; cdr3_nt: TGTGCCAGCAGCTTAGGAGGAGCGGCCGCAGATACGCAGTATTTT; cdr3_aa: CASSLGGAAADTQYF
j_call: TRBJ1-1; v_call: TRBV30; d_call: -; clone_size: -; cdr3_nt: TGTGCCTGGAGCCCGTCCTTTTGGACTGAAGCTTTCTTT; cdr3_aa: CAWSPSFWTEAFF
j_call: TRBJ1-5; v_call: TRBV24-1; d_call: -; clone_size: -; cdr3_nt: TGTGCCACCAGCCAGGGGCTAGGGCAGCCCCAGCATTTT; cdr3_aa: CATSQGLGQPQHF
j_call: TRBJ1-2; v_call: TRBV5-4; d_call: -; clone_size: -; cdr3_nt: TGTGCCAGCAGCTCAGCCGGGACAACTAACACCTTC; cdr3_aa: CASSSAGTTNTF
j_call: TRBJ2-3; v_call: TRBV29-1; d_call: -; clone_size: -; cdr3_nt: TGCAGCGTCATAAGGCTAGGGGACCACACAGATACGCAGTATTTT; cdr3_aa: CSVIRLGDHTDTQYF
j_call: TRBJ2-5; v_call: TRBV20-1; d_call: -; clone_size: -; cdr3_nt: TGCAGTGCTAGAGTTTGGCAGGGGGAGACCCAGTACTTC; cdr3_aa: CSARVWQGETQYF
j_call: TRBJ2-7; v_call: TRBV7-9; d_call: -; clone_size: once; cdr3_nt: TGTGCCTCCCTTAGGGACGGTGACGAGCAGTACTTC; cdr3_aa: CASLRDGDEQYF
j_call: TRBJ1-2; v_call: TRBV10-3; d_call: -; clone_size: -; cdr3_nt: TGTGCCATCAGTGAAGCGTACCCTAGGACGGTCGAAGGCTACACCTTC; cdr3_aa: CAISEAYPRTVEGYTF
j_call: TRBJ2-1; v_call: TRBV20-1; d_call: -; clone_size: -; cdr3_nt: TGCAGTGCCCCTCCAGGGGGGAGCTACAATGAGCAGTTCTTC; cdr3_aa: CSAPPGGSYNEQFF
j_call: TRBJ2-3; v_call: TRBV5-5; d_call: TRBD2; clone_size: -; cdr3_nt: TGTGCCAGCAGCCGACTAGCTCAGGATACGCAGTATTTT; cdr3_aa: CASSRLAQDTQYF
j_call: TRBJ2-7; v_call: TRBV20-1; d_call: TRBD1; clone_size: -; cdr3_nt: TGCAGTGCTAGAGAGGGGACAGGGGCCTACGAGCAGTACTTC; cdr3_aa: CSAREGTGAYEQYF
j_call: TRBJ1-5; v_call: TRBV25-1; d_call: TRBD1; clone_size: -; cdr3_nt: TGTGCCAGCAGTACAGGGGGCAGTCAGCCCCAGCATTTT; cdr3_aa: CASSTGGSQPQHF
j_call: TRBJ2-7; v_call: TRBV29-1; d_call: -; clone_size: -; cdr3_nt: TGCAGCGTTGCACAAAGCGGACAATCCTACGAGCAGTACTTC; cdr3_aa: CSVAQSGQSYEQYF
j_call: TRBJ2-3; v_call: TRBV7-2; d_call: -; clone_size: -; cdr3_nt: TGTGCCAGCTCTAGGGGGGATGGGACAGATACGCAGTATTTT; cdr3_aa: CASSRGDGTDTQYF
j_call: TRBJ2-1; v_call: TRBV25-1; d_call: -; clone_size: -; cdr3_nt: TGTGCCAGCAGTGCCAACTTTGGCCCTGAGCAGTTCTTC; cdr3_aa: CASSANFGPEQFF
j_call: TRBJ1-1; v_call: TRBV5-4; d_call: TRBD1; clone_size: once; cdr3_nt: TGTGCCAGCAGCTTGGGGGACAGGGGGAACACTGAAGCTTTCTTT; cdr3_aa: CASSLGDRGNTEAFF
j_call: TRBJ1-1; v_call: TRBV12-3/TRBV12-4; d_call: TRBD1; clone_size: -; cdr3_nt: TGTGCCAGTCGGACAGGGGAAAACACTGAAGCTTTCTTT; cdr3_aa: CASRTGENTEAFF
j_call: TRBJ2-3; v_call: TRBV5-1; d_call: TRBD1; clone_size: -; cdr3_nt: TGCGCCAGCAGCCCCAACCCGGACAGGTTCTCAGATACGCAGTATTTT; cdr3_aa: CASSPNPDRFSDTQYF
j_call: TRBJ1-1; v_call: TRBV30; d_call: -; clone_size: -; cdr3_nt: TGTGCCTGGATAGGGATGGGCAGGTTGAACACTGAAGCTTTCTTT; cdr3_aa: CAWIGMGRLNTEAFF
j_call: TRBJ1-2; v_call: TRBV29-1; d_call: -; clone_size: -; cdr3_nt: TGCAGCGTAGAACCCCCGGGGGAACATGGCTACGCCTTC; cdr3_aa: CSVEPPGEHGYAF
j_call: TRBJ2-7; v_call: TRBV9; d_call: TRBD1; clone_size: -; cdr3_nt: TGTGCCAGCAGCGCCCCCGGGACAGGGAGCCACGAGCAGTACTTC; cdr3_aa: CASSAPGTGSHEQYF
j_call: TRBJ1-2; v_call: TRBV20-1; d_call: TRBD1; clone_size: -; cdr3_nt: TGCAGTGCTAGTATGGGACAGCTCGGCTACACCTTC; cdr3_aa: CSASMGQLGYTF
j_call: TRBJ2-7; v_call: TRBV7-9; d_call: -; clone_size: -; cdr3_nt: TGTGCCAGCAGCTTTGACGGTAGCTACGAGCAGTACTTC; cdr3_aa: CASSFDGSYEQYF
j_call: TRBJ2-7; v_call: TRBV15; d_call: -; clone_size: -; cdr3_nt: TGTGCCACCAGCAGAGAGGGAACCAGGGAGCAGTACTTC; cdr3_aa: CATSREGTREQYF
j_call: TRBJ1-6; v_call: TRBV23-1; d_call: TRBD1; clone_size: once; cdr3_nt: TGCGCCAGCAGTCAAGCCGGGACAGGGAGCGCCTATAATTCACCCCTCCACTTT; cdr3_aa: CASSQAGTGSAYNSPLHF
j_call: TRBJ2-4; v_call: TRBV7-9; d_call: TRBD1; clone_size: once; cdr3_nt: TGTGCCAGCAGCCTTGAGGACGGTGGACAGGGGGCCAAAAACATTCAGTACTTC; cdr3_aa: CASSLEDGGQGAKNIQYF